The rows below give T cell receptor beta chains drawn from one sample of a study of blood T cell repertoires in COVID-19. Assay used: immunoSEQ multiplex PCR; TCRdb lists only in-frame clones, some missing. The sample holds 650,000 to 800,000 clones; around 90% are singletons and the top ten take roughly 0.25%. Sequences were obtained from peripheral blood. Receptor source: a woman aged 18-35 years with acute or convalescent COVID-19. Each CDR3 is given with its conserved first and last residue. Each record gives: CDR3 length, V gene, D gene, J gene, clone size, CDR3 protein, CDR3 DNA. A D gene is named only where the DNA matches it firmly. Size is stated for part of the rows, as once, few or many counts, or as a class when the clone is expanded.

CDR3 length: 18
V gene: TRBV5-4
D gene: TRBD1
J gene: TRBJ1-3
clone size: NA
CDR3 protein: CASSLRTGAIHSGNTIYF
CDR3 DNA: TGTGCCAGCAGCTTGAGGACAGGGGCCATACACTCTGGAAACACCATATATTTT

CDR3 length: 13
V gene: TRBV14
D gene: NA
J gene: TRBJ2-2
clone size: NA
CDR3 protein: CASSRQYTGELFF
CDR3 DNA: TGTGCCAGCAGCCGGCAGTACACCGGGGAGCTGTTTTTT

CDR3 length: 15
V gene: TRBV11-2
D gene: NA
J gene: TRBJ1-2
clone size: few
CDR3 protein: CASSLRGTANYGYTF
CDR3 DNA: TGTGCCAGCAGCTTAAGGGGAACAGCTAACTATGGCTACACCTTC

CDR3 length: 16
V gene: TRBV4-1
D gene: TRBD1
J gene: TRBJ1-5
clone size: NA
CDR3 protein: CASSQKGQGINQPQHF
CDR3 DNA: TGCGCCAGCAGCCAGAAGGGACAGGGAATTAATCAGCCCCAGCATTTT

CDR3 length: 15
V gene: TRBV9
D gene: NA
J gene: TRBJ2-6
clone size: NA
CDR3 protein: CASSPEGAGANVLTF
CDR3 DNA: TGTGCCAGCAGCCCCGAGGGGGCTGGGGCCAACGTCCTGACTTTC

CDR3 length: 14
V gene: TRBV7-3
D gene: NA
J gene: TRBJ1-2
clone size: NA
CDR3 protein: CASSLSPGNYGYTF
CDR3 DNA: TGTGCCAGCAGCTTAAGTCCAGGGAACTATGGCTACACCTTC

CDR3 length: 17
V gene: TRBV11-2
D gene: TRBD2
J gene: TRBJ2-1
clone size: NA
CDR3 protein: CASSLGIAGGTYNEQFF
CDR3 DNA: TGTGCCAGCAGCTTAGGAATAGCGGGGGGGACCTACAATGAGCAGTTCTTC

CDR3 length: 14
V gene: TRBV5-4
D gene: TRBD1
J gene: TRBJ1-1
clone size: NA
CDR3 protein: CASSLGQGLAEAFF
CDR3 DNA: TGTGCCAGCAGCTTGGGACAGGGTCTAGCTGAAGCTTTCTTT

CDR3 length: 14
V gene: TRBV6-5
D gene: NA
J gene: TRBJ1-5
clone size: NA
CDR3 protein: CASSPRMSNQPQHF
CDR3 DNA: TGTGCCAGCAGTCCGAGGATGAGCAATCAGCCCCAGCATTTT

CDR3 length: 13
V gene: TRBV11-2
D gene: NA
J gene: TRBJ1-1
clone size: few
CDR3 protein: CASSLDSQAALWF
CDR3 DNA: TGTGCCAGCAGCTTAGATTCGCAGGCTGCCCTGTGGTTT

CDR3 length: 15
V gene: TRBV7-3
D gene: TRBD1
J gene: TRBJ1-2
clone size: NA
CDR3 protein: CASSPHDRGIKGYTF
CDR3 DNA: TGTGCCAGCAGCCCTCACGACAGGGGAATAAAAGGCTACACCTTC

CDR3 length: 13
V gene: TRBV30
D gene: NA
J gene: TRBJ1-2
clone size: NA
CDR3 protein: CAWRAVVSEGYTF
CDR3 DNA: TGTGCCTGGAGAGCCGTAGTTAGTGAGGGCTACACCTTC

CDR3 length: 15
V gene: TRBV10-3
D gene: NA
J gene: TRBJ2-3
clone size: NA
CDR3 protein: CAIRPSEGSGDTQYF
CDR3 DNA: TGTGCCATCAGGCCGTCCGAGGGTTCTGGAGATACGCAGTATTTT

CDR3 length: 13
V gene: TRBV19
D gene: NA
J gene: TRBJ1-1
clone size: few
CDR3 protein: CASGGTLNTEAFF
CDR3 DNA: TGTGCCAGCGGGGGGACGTTGAACACTGAAGCTTTCTTT

CDR3 length: 15
V gene: TRBV18
D gene: NA
J gene: TRBJ1-3
clone size: NA
CDR3 protein: CASSPYDNSGNTIYF
CDR3 DNA: TGTGCCAGCTCACCATACGACAACTCTGGAAACACCATATATTTT

CDR3 length: 13
V gene: TRBV7-8
D gene: TRBD1
J gene: TRBJ2-3
clone size: NA
CDR3 protein: CASSRTGFDTQYF
CDR3 DNA: TGTGCCAGCAGCCGGACAGGGTTTGATACGCAGTATTTT

CDR3 length: 13
V gene: TRBV7-3
D gene: NA
J gene: TRBJ1-1
clone size: NA
CDR3 protein: CASSRLSVSEAFF
CDR3 DNA: TGTGCCAGCAGTCGTTTATCCGTATCTGAAGCTTTCTTT

CDR3 length: 18
V gene: TRBV10-3
D gene: TRBD2
J gene: TRBJ2-1
clone size: NA
CDR3 protein: CAISESGPTSGGLNEQFF
CDR3 DNA: TGTGCCATCAGTGAGTCGGGCCCTACCAGCGGGGGGCTCAATGAGCAGTTCTTC

CDR3 length: 13
V gene: TRBV7-2
D gene: NA
J gene: TRBJ2-2
clone size: NA
CDR3 protein: CASSLVDLGELFF
CDR3 DNA: TGTGCCAGCAGCTTAGTAGATCTCGGGGAGCTGTTTTTT

CDR3 length: 14
V gene: TRBV15
D gene: NA
J gene: TRBJ2-1
clone size: NA
CDR3 protein: CATSRAGLLNEQFF
CDR3 DNA: TGTGCCACCAGCAGAGCGGGACTCCTCAATGAGCAGTTCTTC

CDR3 length: 14
V gene: TRBV24-1
D gene: TRBD1
J gene: TRBJ2-1
clone size: NA
CDR3 protein: CATQKGAVNNEQFF
CDR3 DNA: TGTGCCACCCAAAAGGGGGCGGTAAACAATGAGCAGTTCTTC

CDR3 length: 17
V gene: TRBV7-9
D gene: NA
J gene: TRBJ1-2
clone size: NA
CDR3 protein: CASSLALAGNRNYGYTF
CDR3 DNA: TGTGCCAGCAGCTTAGCGTTGGCAGGGAATAGGAACTATGGCTACACCTTC

CDR3 length: 16
V gene: TRBV9
D gene: NA
J gene: TRBJ1-3
clone size: NA
CDR3 protein: CASSAQPQGFRNTIYF
CDR3 DNA: TGTGCCAGCAGCGCCCAACCCCAGGGTTTCCGGAACACCATATATTTT

CDR3 length: 20
V gene: TRBV19
D gene: TRBD1
J gene: TRBJ2-1
clone size: NA
CDR3 protein: CASRNSPGTGVTSSYNEQFF
CDR3 DNA: TGTGCCAGTAGGAATTCCCCAGGGACAGGGGTCACCAGCTCCTACAATGAGCAGTTCTTC

CDR3 length: 14
V gene: TRBV6-5
D gene: TRBD1
J gene: TRBJ1-4
clone size: NA
CDR3 protein: CASSIGQGNEKLFF
CDR3 DNA: TGTGCCAGCAGCATTGGACAGGGGAATGAAAAACTGTTTTTT

CDR3 length: 15
V gene: TRBV6-5
D gene: TRBD1
J gene: TRBJ1-5
clone size: NA
CDR3 protein: CASSRQGLGNQPQHF
CDR3 DNA: TGTGCCAGCAGTAGACAGGGATTAGGCAATCAGCCCCAGCATTTT

CDR3 length: 11
V gene: TRBV30
D gene: NA
J gene: TRBJ1-1
clone size: many
CDR3 protein: CAWSWGGQAFF
CDR3 DNA: TGTGCCTGGAGTTGGGGGGGCCAAGCTTTCTTT

CDR3 length: 11
V gene: TRBV2
D gene: NA
J gene: TRBJ1-3
clone size: NA
CDR3 protein: CASSEASTIYF
CDR3 DNA: TGTGCCAGCAGTGAGGCTTCGACCATATATTTT

CDR3 length: 14
V gene: TRBV7-8
D gene: NA
J gene: TRBJ1-2
clone size: NA
CDR3 protein: CASSPREGNYGYTF
CDR3 DNA: TGTGCCAGCAGCCCAAGGGAGGGAAACTATGGCTACACCTTC

CDR3 length: 15
V gene: TRBV24-1
D gene: NA
J gene: TRBJ2-1
clone size: NA
CDR3 protein: CATSSSRGSNNEQFF
CDR3 DNA: TGTGCCACCAGTTCTAGTCGGGGGTCCAATAATGAGCAGTTCTTC

CDR3 length: 15
V gene: TRBV5-1
D gene: NA
J gene: TRBJ2-1
clone size: NA
CDR3 protein: CASSPQWSSYNEQFF
CDR3 DNA: TGCGCCAGCAGCCCCCAGTGGAGCTCCTACAATGAGCAGTTCTTC

CDR3 length: 13
V gene: TRBV5-1
D gene: NA
J gene: TRBJ2-5
clone size: NA
CDR3 protein: CASTIWGGETQYF
CDR3 DNA: TGCGCCAGCACGATTTGGGGGGGCGAGACCCAGTACTTC

CDR3 length: 16
V gene: TRBV12-5
D gene: NA
J gene: TRBJ1-3
clone size: NA
CDR3 protein: CASGLPTSVTGNTIYF
CDR3 DNA: TGTGCTAGTGGTTTGCCGACATCGGTTACTGGAAACACCATATATTTT

CDR3 length: 14
V gene: TRBV7-2
D gene: NA
J gene: TRBJ1-2
clone size: NA
CDR3 protein: CASSPGGPNYGYTF
CDR3 DNA: TGTGCCAGCAGCCCGGGGGGGCCCAACTATGGCTACACCTTC

CDR3 length: 13
V gene: TRBV3-1/TRBV3-2
D gene: NA
J gene: TRBJ1-2
clone size: NA
CDR3 protein: CASSFQGAGGYTF
CDR3 DNA: TGTGCCAGCAGCTTCCAGGGTGCAGGAGGCTACACCTTC

CDR3 length: 13
V gene: TRBV24-1
D gene: NA
J gene: TRBJ1-1
clone size: NA
CDR3 protein: CATSDHGLTGAFF
CDR3 DNA: TGTGCCACCAGTGATCACGGGTTAACGGGGGCTTTCTTT

CDR3 length: 15
V gene: TRBV5-1
D gene: TRBD1
J gene: TRBJ1-2
clone size: NA
CDR3 protein: CASRGIKDRDYGYTF
CDR3 DNA: TGCGCCAGCAGGGGGATTAAGGACAGGGATTATGGCTACACCTTC

CDR3 length: 15
V gene: TRBV3-1/TRBV3-2
D gene: TRBD1
J gene: TRBJ1-1
clone size: once
CDR3 protein: CASSQPTGVGTEAFF
CDR3 DNA: TGTGCCAGCAGCCAGCCGACAGGGGTGGGAACTGAAGCTTTCTTT

CDR3 length: 15
V gene: TRBV4-1
D gene: NA
J gene: TRBJ1-3
clone size: NA
CDR3 protein: CASSQVFAGGNTIYF
CDR3 DNA: TGCGCCAGCAGCCAAGTTTTTGCAGGCGGAAACACCATATATTTT

CDR3 length: 18
V gene: TRBV6-4
D gene: NA
J gene: TRBJ2-2
clone size: NA
CDR3 protein: CASSELPGFFANTGELFF
CDR3 DNA: TGTGCCAGCAGTGAACTTCCAGGGTTTTTCGCGAACACCGGGGAGCTGTTTTTT

CDR3 length: 15
V gene: TRBV6-5
D gene: NA
J gene: TRBJ1-1
clone size: few
CDR3 protein: CASSYSNRGNTEAFF
CDR3 DNA: TGTGCCAGCAGTTACTCGAATCGGGGGAACACTGAAGCTTTCTTT

CDR3 length: 14
V gene: TRBV29-1
D gene: TRBD1
J gene: TRBJ2-7
clone size: NA
CDR3 protein: CSVELGQGVREQYF
CDR3 DNA: TGCAGCGTTGAACTCGGACAGGGGGTAAGGGAGCAGTACTTC

CDR3 length: 15
V gene: TRBV3-1/TRBV3-2
D gene: NA
J gene: TRBJ2-1
clone size: NA
CDR3 protein: CASSRGRDSFYEQFF
CDR3 DNA: TGTGCCAGCAGCCGGGGCCGGGACTCCTTTTATGAGCAGTTCTTC

CDR3 length: 15
V gene: TRBV5-5
D gene: NA
J gene: TRBJ1-2
clone size: NA
CDR3 protein: CASSSWDIYNYGYTF
CDR3 DNA: TGTGCCAGCAGCTCCTGGGACATTTATAACTATGGCTACACCTTC